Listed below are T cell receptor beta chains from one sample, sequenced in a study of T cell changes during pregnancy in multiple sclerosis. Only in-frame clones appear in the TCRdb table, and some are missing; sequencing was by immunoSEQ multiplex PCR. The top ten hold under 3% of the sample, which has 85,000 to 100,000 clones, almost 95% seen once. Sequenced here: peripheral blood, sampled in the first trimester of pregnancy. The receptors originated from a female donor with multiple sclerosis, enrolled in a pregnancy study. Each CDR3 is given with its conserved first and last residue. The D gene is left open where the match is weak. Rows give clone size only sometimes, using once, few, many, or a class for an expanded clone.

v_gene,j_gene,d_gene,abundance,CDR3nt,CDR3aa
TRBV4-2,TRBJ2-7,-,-,TGTGCCAGCAGCCGCGGGAAAGGCGACGAGCAGTACTTC,CASSRGKGDEQYF
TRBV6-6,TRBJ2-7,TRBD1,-,TGTGCCAGCAGTAACCGGGACAGGGGACTCCACGAGCAGTACTTC,CASSNRDRGLHEQYF
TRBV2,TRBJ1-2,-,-,TGTGCCAGCACCAGGGACTATGGCTACACCTTC,CASTRDYGYTF
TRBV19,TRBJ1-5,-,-,TGTGCCAGTAGTATAGCAGGGGTTGAGAATCAGCCCCAGCATTTT,CASSIAGVENQPQHF
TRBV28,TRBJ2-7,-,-,TGTGCCAGCAGTTTATCTTACAGACAGGCAAGCACCTACGAGCAGTACTTC,CASSLSYRQASTYEQYF
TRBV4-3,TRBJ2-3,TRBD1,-,TGCGCCAGCAGCCAAGACCCTCCTAGACAGGGTGTTACAGATACGCAGTATTTT,CASSQDPPRQGVTDTQYF
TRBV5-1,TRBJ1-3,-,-,TGCGCCAGCAGCTTTGACAGAGGCTCTGGAAACACCATATATTTT,CASSFDRGSGNTIYF
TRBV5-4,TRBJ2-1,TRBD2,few,TGTGCCAGCAGCAGCCCGGGACTAGCGGTTACAAATGAGCAGTTCTTC,CASSSPGLAVTNEQFF
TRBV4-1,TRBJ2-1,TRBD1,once,TGCGCCAGCAGCCAAGATCCGAACAGGGGGTTATTAATGACGCAGTTCTTC,CASSQDPNRGLLMTQFF
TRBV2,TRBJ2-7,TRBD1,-,TGTGCCAGCAGTTCCGGGACAGGGTGGTACGAGCAGTACTTC,CASSSGTGWYEQYF
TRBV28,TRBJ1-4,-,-,TGTGCCAGCCTCCCCGGTCTAAATGAAAAACTGTTTTTT,CASLPGLNEKLFF
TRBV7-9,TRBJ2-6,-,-,TGTGCCAGCAGCCTTTTAGCGTTTGACGGGAGAAATGGGGCCAACGTCCTGACTTTC,CASSLLAFDGRNGANVLTF
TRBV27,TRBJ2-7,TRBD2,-,TGTGCCAGCAGTTTATGGGCGGGAGGGCGTTACGAGCAGTACTTC,CASSLWAGGRYEQYF
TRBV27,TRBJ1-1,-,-,TGTGCCAGCAGTCGACAGTTGAACACTGAAGCTTTCTTT,CASSRQLNTEAFF
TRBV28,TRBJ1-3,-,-,TGTGCCAGCAGAACTGGGGGGGCCCCCTCTGGAAACACCATATATTTT,CASRTGGAPSGNTIYF
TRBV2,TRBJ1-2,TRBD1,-,TGTGCCAGCACCCTCACTCGGACAGGGGAAGCCTATGGCTACACCTTC,CASTLTRTGEAYGYTF
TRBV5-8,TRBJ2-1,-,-,TGTGCCAGCAGCCTCGGAGGGGGGGCGAGCTCCTACAATGAGCAGTTCTTC,CASSLGGGASSYNEQFF
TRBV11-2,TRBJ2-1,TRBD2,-,TGTGCCAGCAGCTTAACTAGCGGGTACAATGAGCAGTTCTTC,CASSLTSGYNEQFF
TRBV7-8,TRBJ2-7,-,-,TGTGCCAGCAGGCCCTCGAAGTACATCTCCTACGAGCAGTACTTC,CASRPSKYISYEQYF
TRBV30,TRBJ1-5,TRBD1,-,TGTGCCTGGACCCCCGGGACAGGGAGGATTCAGCCCCAGCATTTT,CAWTPGTGRIQPQHF
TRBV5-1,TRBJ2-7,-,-,TGCGCCAGCAGCAACGGGAGCTCGACATCCTACGAGCAGTACTTC,CASSNGSSTSYEQYF
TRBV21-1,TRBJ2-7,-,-,TGTGCCAGCAGCAAAACCCCCGAGGTTGCGACAGGCTTTTCTTACGAGCAGTACTTC,CASSKTPEVATGFSYEQYF
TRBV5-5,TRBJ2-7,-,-,TGTGCCAGCAGCTTGGTTGGGGGCTTGTACGAGCAGTACTTC,CASSLVGGLYEQYF
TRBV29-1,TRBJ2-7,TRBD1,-,TGCAGCGTTTGTACCCGGGACAGGGTATCCTACGAGCAGTACTTC,CSVCTRDRVSYEQYF
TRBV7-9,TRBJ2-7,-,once,TGTGCCAGCAGCCACCCAAGGGGTTCCGAGCAGTACTTC,CASSHPRGSEQYF
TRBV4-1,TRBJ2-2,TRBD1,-,TGCGCCAGCAGCCTCACAGGGGGTGTCGGGGAGCTGTTTTTT,CASSLTGGVGELFF
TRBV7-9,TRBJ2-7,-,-,TGTGCCAGTGAGGGAGCCCCCTACGAGCAGTACTTC,CASEGAPYEQYF
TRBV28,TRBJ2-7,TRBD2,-,TGTGCCAGCAGCCAAACCGGGACTAGCTCCTCTAAGCAGTACTTC,CASSQTGTSSSKQYF
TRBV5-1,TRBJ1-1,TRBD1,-,TGCGCCAGCAGTTTAGGACAGGGGTATCGCGACACTGAAGCTTTCTTT,CASSLGQGYRDTEAFF
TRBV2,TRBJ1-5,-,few,TGTGCCAGCAGTTACGGTCAGCCCCAGCATTTT,CASSYGQPQHF
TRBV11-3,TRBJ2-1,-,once,TGTGCCAGCAGCCTGGCAAACAATGAGCAGTTCTTC,CASSLANNEQFF
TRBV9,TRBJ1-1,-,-,TGTGCCAGCAGCTTCGCAGGGAACACTGAAGCTTTCTTT,CASSFAGNTEAFF
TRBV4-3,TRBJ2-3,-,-,TGCGCCAGCAGCCGGTCCCTAGCGAATGTGGACCACGCAGATACGCAGTATTTT,CASSRSLANVDHADTQYF
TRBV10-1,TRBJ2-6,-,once,TGCGCCAGCAGTGAGTCAAGTAGCAACTCTGGGGCCAACGTCCTGACTTTC,CASSESSSNSGANVLTF
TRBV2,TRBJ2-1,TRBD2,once,TGTGCCAGCAGTATAGCGGGAGGTAATGAGCAGTTCTTC,CASSIAGGNEQFF
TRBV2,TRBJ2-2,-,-,TGTGCCAGCAGTGAAGCTACAGGTCCGGCCCGGGAGCTGTTTTTT,CASSEATGPARELFF
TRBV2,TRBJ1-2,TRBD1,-,TGTGCCATCCTGACAGGGCCCTATGGCTACACCTTC,CAILTGPYGYTF
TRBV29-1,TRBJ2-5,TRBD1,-,TGCAGCGTTTCGGACAGGGGGCACGAGACCCAGTACTTC,CSVSDRGHETQYF
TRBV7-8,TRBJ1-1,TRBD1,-,TGTGCCAGCAGCCTGACAGGGTCGGAAGCTTTCTTT,CASSLTGSEAFF
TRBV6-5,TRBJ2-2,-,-,TGTCCCCCTAAGAACACCGGGGAGCTGTTTTTT,CPPKNTGELFF
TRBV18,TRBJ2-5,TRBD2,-,TGTGCCAGCTCACCACCGGGAGGGCGAGAGACCCAGTACTTC,CASSPPGGRETQYF